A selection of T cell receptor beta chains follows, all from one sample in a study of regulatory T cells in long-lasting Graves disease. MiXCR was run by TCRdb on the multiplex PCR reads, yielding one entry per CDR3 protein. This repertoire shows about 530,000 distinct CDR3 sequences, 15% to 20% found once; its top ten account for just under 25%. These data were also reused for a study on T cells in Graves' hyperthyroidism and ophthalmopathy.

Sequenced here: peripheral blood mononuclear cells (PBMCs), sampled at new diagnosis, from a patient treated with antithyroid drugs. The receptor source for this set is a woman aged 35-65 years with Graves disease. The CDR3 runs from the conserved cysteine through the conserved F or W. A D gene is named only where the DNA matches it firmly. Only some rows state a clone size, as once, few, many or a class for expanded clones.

CDR3aa: CASGFKGFGVSNQPQHF
CDR3nt: TGTGCTAGTGGTTTTAAAGGGTTTGGGGTTAGCAATCAGCCCCAGCATTTT
d_gene: NA
j_gene: TRBJ1-5
v_gene: TRBV12-5
abundance: many

CDR3aa: CASSQEPGQAIGYTF
CDR3nt: TGCGCCAGCAGCCAAGAACCGGGACAGGCTATTGGCTACACCTTC
d_gene: TRBD1
j_gene: TRBJ1-2
v_gene: TRBV4-1
abundance: few

CDR3aa: CATSRDLAGGNEQFF
CDR3nt: TGTGCCACCAGCAGAGATCTAGCGGGCGGGAATGAGCAGTTCTTC
d_gene: TRBD2
j_gene: TRBJ2-1
v_gene: TRBV15
abundance: NA

CDR3aa: CASSISSGGSGELFF
CDR3nt: TGTGCCAGCAGCATATCGAGCGGGGGATCTGGGGAGCTGTTTTTT
d_gene: TRBD2
j_gene: TRBJ2-2
v_gene: TRBV7-3
abundance: few

CDR3aa: CASSEGPLLYTF
CDR3nt: TGTGCCAGCAGCGAAGGTCCTCTCCTCTACACCTTC
d_gene: NA
j_gene: TRBJ1-2
v_gene: TRBV6-1
abundance: NA

CDR3aa: CASSQDVGLGGTGELFF
CDR3nt: TGTGCCAGCAGCCAAGATGTTGGGCTGGGGGGCACCGGGGAGCTGTTTTTT
d_gene: NA
j_gene: TRBJ2-2
v_gene: TRBV3-1
abundance: few

CDR3aa: CASSSPAATGGEQFF
CDR3nt: TGTGCCAGCAGTTCGCCCGCCGCGACGGGGGGTGAGCAGTTCTTC
d_gene: TRBD2
j_gene: TRBJ2-1
v_gene: TRBV28
abundance: many

CDR3aa: CASSVDGTLMYEQYF
CDR3nt: TGTGCCAGCAGCGTAGATGGGACACTAATGTACGAGCAGTACTTC
d_gene: NA
j_gene: TRBJ2-7
v_gene: TRBV9
abundance: few

CDR3aa: CSAPLTGGNEQFF
CDR3nt: TGCAGTGCTCCCTTGACGGGGGGCAATGAGCAGTTCTTC
d_gene: TRBD2
j_gene: TRBJ2-1
v_gene: TRBV20-1
abundance: many

CDR3aa: CASIGGDDYGYTF
CDR3nt: TGTGCCAGCATCGGGGGGGATGACTATGGCTACACCTTC
d_gene: NA
j_gene: TRBJ1-2
v_gene: TRBV2
abundance: many